The next 22 T cell receptor beta chains were all read from a single sample in a study of technical replicates of blood from several donors. The protocol was immunoSEQ multiplex PCR, while the TCRdb copy is restricted to in-frame clones and leaves out a portion. Found here are 87,000 or so clones, around 93% of them singletons; the top ten hold more than 0.3%. Input material: T cells isolated from PBMCs. Receptors were obtained from a human donor in good health.

The CDR3 reads CASSGDRRGEAFF. In DNA, the CDR3 is TGTGCCAGCAGCGGGGACAGGCGAGGTGAAGCTTTCTTT. The chain uses TRBV7-9 and TRBJ1-1; 8 positions agree with TRBD1. V was pared by 5 bases and J by 7 bases, with 6 bases of the junction left unmatched. The CDR3 is 13 residues long. CDR1 and CDR2 from the germline V gene are SEHNR and FQNEAQ (reference sequence).

The V call is TRBV18, the J call TRBJ1-1, with 7 positions matching TRBD1. V shed 2 bases and J 1 base; nucleotides not matched to a gene: 7. Germline loops: CDR1 KGHSH, CDR2 LQKENI. This CDR3 is 16 amino acids long. In DNA form, the CDR3 reads TGTGCCAGCTCACCAGAGAGGGGGCAGGGGAACACTGAAGCTTTCTTT. Its translation: CASSPERGQGNTEAFF.

This chain joins TRBV10-3 and TRBJ2-1; 12 nucleotides line up with TRBD2. CDR3 size: 14 residues. V lost 5 bases and J lost 5; bases outside the gene matches: 1. The germline V gene has CDR1 ENHRY and CDR2 SYGVKD. DNA of the CDR3: TGTGCCATCAGTCCTAGCGGGAGGGACAATGAGCAGTTCTTC. This translates into CAISPSGRDNEQFF.

This clone showed up just once. This sequence joins TRBV9 and TRBJ1-5; D remains unclear. CDR3 size: 14 residues. Germline V lookup: CDR1 SGDLS, CDR2 YYNGEE. The V end was cut by 0 bases, the J end by 4 bases, with 8 bases between. The CDR3 spells CASSVEAGNQPQHF. The DNA of the CDR3 is TGTGCCAGCAGCGTAGAGGCAGGTAATCAGCCCCAGCATTTT.

The chain links TRBV10-2 to TRBJ2-7; 7 bases fit TRBD2. V lost 2 bases to trimming and J lost 2 bases; unmatched junction nucleotides: 6. CDR1 and CDR2 (germline): WSHSY, SAAADI. This CDR3 comprises 15 residues. The CDR3 sequence: CASSEPREVTYEQYF. The CDR3 DNA follows: TGCGCCAGCAGTGAGCCACGGGAGGTCACCTACGAGCAGTACTTC.

CDR3 residues: CASSILGGRAHEQYF. The CDR3 DNA is TGTGCCAGTAGTATTTTGGGGGGGAGGGCCCACGAGCAGTACTTC. The chain joins TRBV19 to TRBJ2-7; TRBD2 matches at 7 bases. The junction had 10 bases not matched to a gene; V was cut back by 3 bases and J by 5 bases. Germline V gives CDR1 LNHDA, CDR2 SQIVND (reference sequence). This CDR3 comprises 15 residues. The whole variable domain, filled in from reference TRBV19 and TRBJ2-7, reads DGGITQSPKYLFRKEGQNVTLSCEQNLNHDAMYWYRQDPGQGLRLIYYSQIVNDFQKGDIAEGYSVSREKKESFPLTVTSAQKNPTAFYLCASSILGGRAHEQYFGPGTRLTVT.

This rearrangement joins TRBV6-6 to TRBJ2-7, with TRBD1 matching 8 bases. The trim removed 6 bases at V and 0 bases at J, leaving 10 bases unmatched. The CDR3 consists of 16 residues. CDR1 and CDR2 from the germline V gene are MNHNY and SVGAGI (reference sequence). The CDR3 loop reads CASRNPGQDSSYEQYF. The CDR3 nucleotides are TGTGCCAGCAGGAACCCGGGACAGGACAGCTCCTACGAGCAGTACTTC.

The V and J genes are TRBV5-6 and TRBJ2-5; weak D call: TRBD1 (6 bases). The CDR3 runs to 13 residues. The germline V gene has CDR1 SGHDT and CDR2 YYEEEE. V lost 2 bases to trimming and J lost 5 bases, with 10 bases between them. The CDR3 sequence is CASSFPGAETQYF. The CDR3 nucleotides are TGTGCCAGCAGCTTTCCAGGGGCCGAGACCCAGTACTTC.

This chain links TRBV4-1 with TRBJ2-5, with 9 bases that match TRBD1. This CDR3 spans 18 amino acids. CDR1 MGHRA and CDR2 YSYEKL come from the germline V gene. The V gene end was trimmed by 3 bases and the J gene end by 5 bases; junction bases not matched to a gene: 16. The CDR3 bases are TGCGCCAGCAGCCACCTCCCTATCGGGACAGGGCTAGAGGAGACCCAGTACTTC. Translating gives CASSHLPIGTGLEETQYF.

The chain combines TRBV5-1 with TRBJ1-4; unclear D gene. Per the germline V gene, CDR1 is SGHRS and CDR2 is YFSETQ. Between the trimmed V and J ends, which lost 0 bases and 8 bases, there was a span of 20 bases. There are 17 residues in the CDR3. Written as DNA, the CDR3 is TGCGCCAGCAGCTTGGCCTCTGGTCAGGAAAGGTCCGAAAAACTGTTTTTT. It specifies CASSLASGQERSEKLFF. Based on the CDR3 plus reference TRBV5-1 and TRBJ1-4, the full variable domain is KAGVTQTPRYLIKTRGQQVTLSCSPISGHRSVSWYQQTPGQGLQFLFEYFSETQRNKGNFPGRFSGRQFSNSRSEMNVSTLELGDSALYLCASSLASGQERSEKLFFGSGTQLSVL.

V usage is TRBV6-1 and J usage is TRBJ2-1; 9 bases are a match to TRBD2. V lost 4 bases to trimming and J lost 3 bases; unmatched junction nucleotides: 7. The CDR3 length is 16 residues. Per germline, CDR1 MNHNS and CDR2 SASEGT. Here the CDR3 DNA reads TGTGCCAGCAGTGTCCTGCTAGCGGGACACTACAATGAGCAGTTCTTC. Translation gives CASSVLLAGHYNEQFF.

J is TRBJ2-1 and V is TRBV27; 14 bases map to TRBD2. The CDR3 contains 15 residues. CDR1 is MNHEY and CDR2 is SMNVEV in the germline V gene (reference sequence). The J segment lost 8 bases and the V segment lost 6 bases, leaving 6 bases of the junction unmatched. CDR3 region: CASRPGTSGSYEQFF. As DNA, the CDR3 is TGTGCCAGCAGGCCCGGGACTAGCGGGAGTTATGAGCAGTTCTTC.

The CDR3 spells CASSLLAASTDTQYF. The CDR3 DNA is TGTGCCAGCAGCTTACTAGCGGCTAGTACAGATACGCAGTATTTT. The chain is built from TRBV7-3 and TRBJ2-3; 7 bases fit TRBD2. The ends lost 2 bases at V and 3 bases at J; junction bases unmatched: 5. Per germline, CDR1 SGHTA and CDR2 FQGTGA. The CDR3 contains 15 residues.

A single count supports this clone. The chain uses TRBV5-4 and TRBJ2-7; a possible D gene is TRBD2 (6 bases). Germline V gene lookup returns CDR1 SGHNT and CDR2 YYREEE (reference sequence). The CDR3 is made up of 14 amino acids. V shed 0 bases and J shed 3 bases, with 10 bases lying between them. CDR3 protein: CASSLGLGDYEQYF. In nucleotides, the CDR3 is TGTGCCAGCAGCTTGGGACTAGGGGACTACGAGCAGTACTTC. Full variable domain (missing parts from reference TRBV5-4 and TRBJ2-7): ETGVTQSPTHLIKTRGQQVTLRCSSQSGHNTVSWYQQALGQGPQFIFQYYREEENGRGNFPPRFSGLQFPNYSSELNVNALELDDSALYLCASSLGLGDYEQYFGPGTRLTVT.

The chain is built from TRBV9 and TRBJ1-1; D is possibly TRBD1 (6 bases). In germline, CDR1 is SGDLS, CDR2 YYNGEE. V lost 4 bases to trimming and J lost 2 bases, with 18 bases between them. The CDR3 totals 16 residues. The CDR3, as DNA: TGTGCCAGCAGCTCTTGGGGGGGGCCGACTAACACTGAAGCTTTCTTT. This encodes CASSSWGGPTNTEAFF.

In its sample, this clone was seen once. As DNA, the CDR3 is TGCGCCAGCAGCCAAGGTCTATTCGGGCTAGCGCTCAATGAGCAGTTCTTC. Translated, it gives CASSQGLFGLALNEQFF. The chain joins TRBV4-1 to TRBJ2-1, with D maybe TRBD2 (6 bases). This CDR3 spans 17 amino acids. Trimming took 1 base from V and 6 from J, leaving 19 bases between them. CDR1 is MGHRA, CDR2 YSYEKL, per germline.

This chain joins TRBV4-1 and TRBJ2-4, with D maybe TRBD1 (6 bases). In germline, CDR1 is MGHRA, CDR2 YSYEKL. The CDR3 covers 11 residues. The ends were cut back, 1 base at V and 15 bases at J, with 10 bases in the middle. This chain's CDR3 is CASSQALGGYF. CDR3 sequence (DNA): TGCGCCAGCAGCCAAGCGTTAGGGGGGTACTTC.

This rearrangement joins TRBV7-9 to TRBJ1-5; D gene ambiguous. V was shortened by 5 bases and J by 0 bases, with 8 bases between the two germline ends. Germline V gene lookup returns CDR1 SEHNR and CDR2 FQNEAQ (reference sequence). The CDR3 spans 14 residues. Here the CDR3 reads CASSSLASNQPQHF. CDR3 nucleotides: TGTGCCAGCAGCAGTCTGGCTAGCAATCAGCCCCAGCATTTT.

The V and J genes are TRBV6-5 and TRBJ2-3; no reliable D call. Trimming stripped 7 bases from V and 8 bases from J, with 10 bases between. This CDR3 spans 11 amino acids. Germline CDR1 and CDR2: MNHEY and SVGAGI. The CDR3 DNA sequence: TGTGCCAGCACTTCCTTCGGTACGCAGTATTTT. This codes for CASTSFGTQYF.

The rearrangement links TRBV28 to TRBJ2-5; D perhaps matches TRBD2 (6 bases). The germline gives CDR1 MDHEN, CDR2 SYDVKM. Trimming stripped 6 bases from V and 9 bases from J, with 20 bases between. This CDR3 is built from 14 residues. The CDR3 region is CASRQTMDRRAQYF. As DNA, the CDR3 is TGTGCCAGCAGGCAAACAATGGACCGGAGGGCCCAGTACTTC.

This chain joins TRBV6-1 and TRBJ2-2; maybe TRBD2 (5 bases). The V and J ends lost 5 bases and 5 bases respectively, with 9 bases between them. From germline, CDR1 is MNHNS and CDR2 SASEGT. The CDR3 spans 13 residues. This CDR3 is CASSFTGTGELFF. CDR3 in DNA: TGTGCCAGCAGTTTTACGGGGACCGGGGAGCTGTTTTTT.

This clone was detected only once. The V call is TRBV6-5, the J call TRBJ2-7, with no clear D. Trimming took 5 bases from V and 0 from J, leaving 11 bases between them. Looked up from germline, CDR1 is MNHEY and CDR2 is SVGAGI. CDR3 size: 14 residues. The CDR3 region has the DNA TGTGCCAGCAGTGAACAGTTAATCTCCTACGAGCAGTACTTC. Protein product: CASSEQLISYEQYF.